This T cell receptor (beta chain) was profiled in a study of OX40 agonist ivuxolimab in advanced cancers. Turning to the study itself: Three patients, one with hepatocellular carcinoma and two with cutaneous melanoma, achieved partial responses.

Study-level findings and limits: Near-lowest levels of clonal expansion characterized partial responders at 0.1-3.0 mg/kg.

This clone is medium-sized by share. Its specificity is not known. Method: immunoSEQ multiplex PCR; TCRdb's copy keeps in-frame clones and lacks some. The sample carries approximately 70,000 clones, around 83% recorded once. From germline, CDR1 is LNHDA and CDR2 SQIVND (reference sequence). The CDR3 totals 14 residues. The germline V and J ends were trimmed by 2 bases and 7 bases, with 12 bases remaining between them. The rearrangement joins TRBV19 to TRBJ1-5; D may be TRBD1 (5 bases). This sequence originates from an adult with an advanced solid tumor such as melanoma, head and neck, liver or kidney cancer. The sequencing here drew on CD4+ or CD8+ T cells sorted from blood, taken in a trial of the OX40 agonist ivuxolimab. The CDR3 sequence: CASSIHQGEQPQHF. The CDR3 DNA reads as TGTGCCAGTAGTATACACCAGGGCGAGCAGCCCCAGCATTTT. The entire variable domain, with the rest obtained from reference TRBV19 and TRBJ1-5, is as follows: DGGITQSPKYLFRKEGQNVTLSCEQNLNHDAMYWYRQDPGQGLRLIYYSQIVNDFQKGDIAEGYSVSREKKESFPLTVTSAQKNPTAFYLCASSIHQGEQPQHFGDGTRLSIL.